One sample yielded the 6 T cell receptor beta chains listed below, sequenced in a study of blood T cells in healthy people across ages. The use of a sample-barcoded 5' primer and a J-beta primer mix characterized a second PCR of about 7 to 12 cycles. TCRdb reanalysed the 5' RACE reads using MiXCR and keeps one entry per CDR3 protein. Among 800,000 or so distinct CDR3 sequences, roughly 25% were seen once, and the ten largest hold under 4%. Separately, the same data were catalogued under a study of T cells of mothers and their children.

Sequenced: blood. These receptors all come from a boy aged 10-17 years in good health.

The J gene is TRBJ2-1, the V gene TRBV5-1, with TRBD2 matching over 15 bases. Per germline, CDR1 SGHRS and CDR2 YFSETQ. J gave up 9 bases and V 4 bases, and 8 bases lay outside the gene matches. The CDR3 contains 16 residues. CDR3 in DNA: TGCGCCAGCAGCCCAAGGACTAGCGGGAGGGGAAGTGAGCAGTTCTTC. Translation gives CASSPRTSGRGSEQFF.

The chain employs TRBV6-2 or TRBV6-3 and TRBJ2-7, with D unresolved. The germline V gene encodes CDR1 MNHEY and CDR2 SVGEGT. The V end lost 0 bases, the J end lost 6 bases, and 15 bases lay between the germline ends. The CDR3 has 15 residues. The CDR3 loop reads CASSYSGLPPFEQYF. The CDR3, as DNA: TGTGCCAGCAGTTACTCGGGGTTGCCACCTTTCGAGCAGTACTTC.

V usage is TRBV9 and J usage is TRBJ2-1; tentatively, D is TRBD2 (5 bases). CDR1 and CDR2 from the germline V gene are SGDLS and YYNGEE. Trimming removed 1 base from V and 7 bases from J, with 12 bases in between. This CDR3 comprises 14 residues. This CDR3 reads CASSVFEGRNEQFF. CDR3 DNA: TGTGCCAGCAGCGTATTTGAGGGCAGGAATGAGCAGTTCTTC.

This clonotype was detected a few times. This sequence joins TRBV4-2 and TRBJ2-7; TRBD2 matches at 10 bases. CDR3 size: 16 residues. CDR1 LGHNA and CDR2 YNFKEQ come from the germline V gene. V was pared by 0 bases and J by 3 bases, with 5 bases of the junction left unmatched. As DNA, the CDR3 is TGTGCCAGCAGCCAAGATCAAGGGACTAGCGTCTACGAGCAGTACTTC. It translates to CASSQDQGTSVYEQYF.

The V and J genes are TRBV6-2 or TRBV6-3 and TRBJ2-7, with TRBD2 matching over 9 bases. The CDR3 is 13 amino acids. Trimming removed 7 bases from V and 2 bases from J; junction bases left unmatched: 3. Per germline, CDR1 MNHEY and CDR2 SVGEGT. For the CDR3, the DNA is TGTGCCAGCAAGACTAGCGGAACCTACGAGCAGTACTTC. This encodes CASKTSGTYEQYF.

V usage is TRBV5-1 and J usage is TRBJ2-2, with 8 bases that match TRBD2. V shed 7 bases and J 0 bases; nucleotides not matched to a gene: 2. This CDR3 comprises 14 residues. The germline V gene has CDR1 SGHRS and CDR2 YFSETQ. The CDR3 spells CASAGGTNTGELFF. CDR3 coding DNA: TGCGCCAGCGCGGGGGGCACGAACACCGGGGAGCTGTTTTTT.